This T cell receptor beta chain was retrieved from a study of molecular identifiers for immune sequencing clone quantification. Overall study results and limits: Identical TCR molecules that share a barcode could lead to an underestimation of highly expanded clone sizes.

It was from around 18,000 to 910,000 sorted cells, with 10%, 30% or 50% RNA, that naive CD8 libraries came. CD8+CD4-CCR7+CD45RA+ sorting gave the naive CD8 T cells. This clonotype was observed a few times. Its antigen is not known. Listed TCR primers and previously described methods were used for bulk TCR libraries. TCRdb re-derived calls from the PCR reads in MiXCR, one entry per CDR3 protein. The data contain about 500,000 distinct CDR3 sequences, less than 30% of them seen just once; the ten biggest clones take up under 0.8%. Sample: naive CD8+ T cells from blood, with Jurkat cell RNA spiked in. Sample subset: FACS-sorted CD8+CD4-CCR7+CD45RA+ naive T cells. The sequence was obtained from a human donor in good health. Some libraries in this study had Jurkat cell RNA spiked in.

In nucleotides, the CDR3 is TGTGCCAGCAGCTTACGGTCTGCGGAGACCCAGTACTTC. It is translated as CASSLRSAETQYF. The gene calls are TRBV7-6 and TRBJ2-5; unclear D gene. CDR3 size: 13 residues. Per germline, CDR1 SGHVS and CDR2 FNYEAQ. V shed 2 bases and J shed 5 bases, with 9 bases lying between them.